The clone carrying this T cell receptor beta chain has a count of ten or more. These data belong to a study of early T cells in non-severe SARS-CoV-2 infection. CDR3 length: 14 residues. V lost 6 bases to trimming and J lost 4 bases, with 10 bases between them. The germline gives CDR1 SGHTA, CDR2 FQGNSA. TCRdb called the 5' RACE reads again in MiXCR, with one record for every CDR3 protein. The sample carries about 43,000 distinct CDR3 sequences, roughly a tenth recorded once. This clonotype was sampled from an adult who was a healthcare worker with PCR-confirmed SARS-CoV-2 infection or an uninfected control (not recorded which). The specimen was whole blood. J is TRBJ1-6 and V is TRBV7-2; D is uncertain. CDR3 coding DNA: TGTGCCAGCAGGGCTCTAAGATATAATTCACCCCTCCACTTT. Translated, it gives CASRALRYNSPLHF.